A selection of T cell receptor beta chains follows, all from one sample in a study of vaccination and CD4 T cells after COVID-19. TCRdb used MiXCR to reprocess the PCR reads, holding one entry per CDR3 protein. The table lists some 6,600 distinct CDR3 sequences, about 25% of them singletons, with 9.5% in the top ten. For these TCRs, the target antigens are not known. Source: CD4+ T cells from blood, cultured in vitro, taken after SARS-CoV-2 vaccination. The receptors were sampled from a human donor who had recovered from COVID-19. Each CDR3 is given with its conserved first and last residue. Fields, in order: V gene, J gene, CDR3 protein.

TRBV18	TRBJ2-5	CASSPKETQYF
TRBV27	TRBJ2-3	CASKGTSGGNTQYF
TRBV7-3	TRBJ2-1	CASSRAGGPSEQFF
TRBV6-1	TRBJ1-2	CASSERTGGEGYTF
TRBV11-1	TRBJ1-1	CASSQTMNTEAFF
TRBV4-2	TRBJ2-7	CASSNVLAGYYEQYF
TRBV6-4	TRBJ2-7	CASSDPGGVVRYEQYF
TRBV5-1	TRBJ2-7	CASSYRQGSYEQYF
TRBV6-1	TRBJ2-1	CASTLGGAPFDEQFF
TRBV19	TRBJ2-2	CASSIVTGELFF
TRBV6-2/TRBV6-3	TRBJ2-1	CASSYRLAGYNEQFF
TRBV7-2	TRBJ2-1	CASSLRWARDPSNEQFF
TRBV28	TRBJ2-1	CASRPGGVYNEQFF
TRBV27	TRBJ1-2	CASRTLRTIDGYTF
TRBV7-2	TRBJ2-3	CASSLVGSLSDTQYF
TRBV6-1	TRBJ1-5	CASSERAGAQPQHF
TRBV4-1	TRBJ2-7	CASSQGQGEGYEQYF
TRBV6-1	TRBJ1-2	CASSAGGRGYTF
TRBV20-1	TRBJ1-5	CSARGRGQYNQPQHF
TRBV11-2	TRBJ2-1	CASSKRDSSYNEQFF
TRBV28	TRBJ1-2	CASSTSGSYGYTF
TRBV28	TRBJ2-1	CASRLAGEHSYNEQFF
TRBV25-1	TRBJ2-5	CASSGFGGYQETQYF
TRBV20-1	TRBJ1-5	CSAPTGGPGNQPQHF
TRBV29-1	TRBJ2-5	CSVVGGGETQYF
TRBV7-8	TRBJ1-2	CASSLRTGTNYGYTF
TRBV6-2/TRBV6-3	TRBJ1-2	CASSLTGGLGYTF
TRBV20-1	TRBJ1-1	CSARGQGEAFF
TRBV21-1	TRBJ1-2	CASSLGPGTGYTF
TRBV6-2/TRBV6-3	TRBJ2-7	CASSRTSTAYEQYF
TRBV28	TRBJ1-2	CASVGEGTNGYTF
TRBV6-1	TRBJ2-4	CASSPLGVSIAKNIQYF
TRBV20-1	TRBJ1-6	CSARDRGRFNSPLHF
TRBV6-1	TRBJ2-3	CASRGRQVSTDTQYF
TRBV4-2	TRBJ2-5	CASSHTELAGRETQYF